Presented here are 21 T cell receptor beta chains from one specimen sequenced in a study of lymphopenia after photon versus proton radiotherapy. Here immunoSEQ multiplex PCR was the method, and the copy in TCRdb shows in-frame clones only, minus some. The sample carries 160,000 or so clones, 75% to 90% recorded once. The sample here was peripheral blood, taken from a patient treated with photon-based radiotherapy. The source is a man in his fifties with gastric cancer.

The V gene is TRBV25-1, the J gene TRBJ1-1; TRBD1 matches 8 bases. The CDR3 is 15 residues long. The germline CDR1 and CDR2 sequences are MGHDK and SYGVNS. V trimming: 4 bases; J trimming: 4 bases; junction bases outside the gene matches: 8. CDR3 region: CASSGDRGGGTEAFF. The CDR3 DNA reads as TGTGCCAGCAGTGGCGACAGGGGTGGTGGCACTGAAGCTTTCTTT.

V is TRBV4-2 and J is TRBJ1-2; D call uncertain. CDR3 length: 14 amino acids. V gave up 2 bases and J gave up 1 base, with 8 bases separating them. Looked up from germline, CDR1 is LGHNA and CDR2 is YNFKEQ. In nucleotides, the CDR3 is TGTGCCAGCAGCCAAACCGGGAGTAACTATGGCTACACCTTC. Translating gives CASSQTGSNYGYTF.

This chain joins TRBV29-1 and TRBJ1-2, with a weak D call TRBD1 (6 bases). Germline CDR1 reads SQVTM; CDR2 reads ANQGSEA. The CDR3 totals 13 residues. Trimming shortened V by 6 bases and J by 8 bases, and 19 bases separated the two germline ends. Here the CDR3 DNA reads TGCAGCGTCTCAGACACTACAGGGAGGGGCTACACCTTC. As protein: CSVSDTTGRGYTF.

The chain employs TRBV6-6 and TRBJ2-7; 13 bases map to TRBD2. Germline lookup yields CDR1 MNHNY and CDR2 SVGAGI (reference sequence). After removal of 0 bases from V and 4 bases from J, the junction contained 0 bases not matched to a gene. There are 15 residues in the CDR3. The DNA of the CDR3 is TGTGCCAGCAGTTACTCGACTAGCGGGGGGTACGAGCAGTACTTC. Amino acid sequence: CASSYSTSGGYEQYF.

V usage is TRBV19 and J usage is TRBJ2-1; 8 bases align to TRBD2. The CDR3 is 16 amino acids. Losses at the gene ends were 8 bases for V and 6 bases for J; bases not matched to a gene: 15. CDR1 and CDR2 (germline): LNHDA, SQIVND (reference sequence). CDR3 DNA: TGTGCCAGTTCATTGGGTAGGCGGGAGGTGGGCAATGAGCAGTTCTTC. Protein product: CASSLGRREVGNEQFF.

In nucleotides, the CDR3 is TGTGCCAGCAGCTTCTGGGGGGCGCAAAATTATGGCTACACCTTC. Translated, it gives CASSFWGAQNYGYTF. The chain carries TRBV7-9 and TRBJ1-2; D possibly corresponds to TRBD1 (6 bases). CDR3 length equals 15 residues. V lost 3 bases and J 5 bases, leaving 16 bases between the germline ends. The germline V gene has CDR1 SEHNR and CDR2 FQNEAQ (reference sequence).

This clone was recorded once. The V call is TRBV5-5, the J call TRBJ2-1, with 7 bases lining up with TRBD2. V lost 0 bases and J lost 0; bases outside the gene matches: 3. CDR3 length equals 16 residues. Germline CDR1 SGHKS, CDR2 YYEKEE (reference sequence). The DNA for the CDR3 is TGTGCCAGCAGCTTGGCCCTAGCGGCCTCCTACAATGAGCAGTTCTTC. It is translated as CASSLALAASYNEQFF.

This rearrangement joins TRBV27 to TRBJ1-5; 7 bases align to TRBD1. With V trimmed by 6 bases and J by 6 bases, 11 bases remained unmatched. CDR3 length equals 15 residues. The V gene's germline CDR1 is MNHEY and CDR2 SMNVEV (reference sequence). The CDR3 loop reads CASSPRDSNTQPQHF. CDR3 nucleotide sequence: TGTGCCAGCAGCCCAAGGGACAGCAATACTCAGCCCCAGCATTTT.

J is TRBJ2-7 and V is TRBV10-3; perhaps TRBD2 as D (6 bases). Trimming left V 0 bases short and J 3 bases short, with 12 bases between. This CDR3 has 15 residues. The germline V gene has CDR1 ENHRY and CDR2 SYGVKD. This chain's CDR3 is CAISESGGKDYEQYF. The CDR3 nucleotides are TGTGCCATCAGTGAGTCGGGCGGGAAGGACTACGAGCAGTACTTC.

Only one count was recorded for this clone. V and J are TRBV4-2 and TRBJ2-1; the D is unclear. Deletions cut 0 bases from V and 8 bases from J, with 11 bases between. Germline V gives CDR1 LGHNA, CDR2 YNFKEQ. The CDR3 has 14 amino acids. The CDR3 sequence: CASSQDEQIDEQFF. The DNA for the CDR3 is TGTGCCAGCAGCCAAGATGAACAGATCGATGAGCAGTTCTTC.

This clone occurred once. The CDR3 nucleotides read TGTGCCACCAGCAGAGATAGGGTAGCGGGGCATCCGAATGAAGAGACCCAGTACTTC. Translated, it gives CATSRDRVAGHPNEETQYF. This chain uses TRBV15 with TRBJ2-5; 8 bases agree with TRBD2. Trimming removed 0 bases from V and 3 bases from J; junction bases left unmatched: 15. The CDR3 length is 19 residues. CDR1 LNHNV and CDR2 YYDKDF come from the germline V gene (reference sequence).

The chain links TRBV5-1 to TRBJ1-1; unclear D gene. Trimming stripped 3 bases from V and 4 bases from J, with 10 bases between. Germline loops: CDR1 SGHRS, CDR2 YFSETQ. This CDR3 comprises 13 residues. The CDR3 loop reads CASSSELGTEAFF. The CDR3 nucleotides are TGCGCCAGCAGCTCAGAGCTGGGCACTGAAGCTTTCTTT.

This chain links TRBV19 with TRBJ2-5; TRBD2 matches 16 bases. Trimming at V came to 7 bases and at J to 5 bases, leaving 10 bases not matched to a gene. The germline CDR1 and CDR2 sequences are LNHDA and SQIVND (reference sequence). The CDR3 spans 17 residues. DNA of the CDR3: TGTGCCAGTAAAGGAGGGACTAGCGGGAGGGCCAGGGAGACCCAGTACTTC. This gives the protein CASKGGTSGRARETQYF.

The rearrangement uses TRBV6-1 and TRBJ2-7, with D tentatively TRBD2 (5 bases). The CDR3 has 11 residues. V was clipped by 8 bases and J by 3 bases, with 8 bases between them. CDR1 and CDR2 (germline): MNHNS, SASEGT. The CDR3: CASGEGYEQYF. In DNA, the CDR3 is TGTGCCAGCGGAGAGGGCTACGAGCAGTACTTC.

V is TRBV6-4 and J is TRBJ2-1; the D gene is possibly TRBD2 (6 bases). Germline V lookup: CDR1 MRHNA, CDR2 SNTAGT. V lost 5 bases and J lost 0, with 14 bases in between. The CDR3 has 16 amino acids. The CDR3 DNA sequence: TGTGCCAGCAGTCGGGACGGGAGCCCCTCCTACAATGAGCAGTTCTTC. Translating it yields CASSRDGSPSYNEQFF.

The chain has TRBV13 and TRBJ2-2; 13 nucleotides match TRBD2. V lost 5 bases, J lost 5 bases, and 8 bases stayed unmatched. The CDR3 loop spans 17 amino acids. Germline CDR1 PRHDT, CDR2 FYEKMQ (reference sequence). CDR3 sequence (DNA): TGTGCCAGCAGCACCAGGACTAGCGGGAGTCGTACCGGGGAGCTGTTTTTT. Translating it yields CASSTRTSGSRTGELFF.

The J gene is TRBJ1-1, the V gene TRBV25-1; perhaps TRBD1 as D (5 bases). The CDR3 runs to 12 residues. The V and J ends lost 7 bases and 3 bases respectively, with 9 bases between them. Per the germline V gene, CDR1 is MGHDK and CDR2 is SYGVNS. CDR3 residues: CASKRGDTEAFF. As DNA, the CDR3 is TGTGCCAGCAAGAGAGGGGACACTGAAGCTTTCTTT. Supplemented by reference TRBV25-1 and TRBJ1-1, the full variable domain reads EADIYQTPRYLVIGTGKKITLECSQTMGHDKMYWYQQDPGMELHLIHYSYGVNSTEKGDLSSESTVSRIRTEHFPLTLESARPSHTSQYLCASKRGDTEAFFGQGTRLTVV.

V gene TRBV19 combines with J gene TRBJ2-1; TRBD1 matches at 7 bases. The length of the CDR3 is 13 residues. CDR1 LNHDA and CDR2 SQIVND come from the germline V gene (reference sequence). Trimming cost V 4 bases and J 8 bases; bases outside gene matches: 5. CDR3 residues: CASSTTGFYEQFF. The CDR3 nucleotides are TGTGCCAGTAGTACGACAGGGTTCTATGAGCAGTTCTTC.

This chain connects TRBV5-5 to TRBJ2-1, with 11 bases aligning to TRBD2. The germline gives CDR1 SGHKS, CDR2 YYEKEE (reference sequence). The CDR3 runs 15 residues. With V trimmed by 4 bases and J by 3 bases, 3 bases remained unmatched. This CDR3 is CASSLLAGDYNEQFF. CDR3 DNA: TGTGCCAGCAGCCTACTAGCGGGAGACTACAATGAGCAGTTCTTC.

The CDR3 coding sequence is TGTGCCAGCTCACCAGATTTAGGGGAGAACACTGAAGCTTTCTTT. This gives the protein CASSPDLGENTEAFF. This chain connects TRBV18 to TRBJ1-1, with D perhaps TRBD1 (5 bases). With 2 bases removed from V and 1 base from J, the gap between germline ends came to 11 bases. The CDR3 has 15 residues. Germline V gene data show CDR1 as KGHSH and CDR2 as LQKENI.

This clone is a singleton in its sample. V and J are TRBV5-1 and TRBJ2-1; no firm D call. Germline lookup yields CDR1 SGHRS and CDR2 YFSETQ. Trimming stripped 2 bases from V and 4 bases from J, with 10 bases between. This CDR3 is built from 14 residues. The chain's CDR3 is CASSFTTTYNEQFF. CDR3 DNA: TGCGCCAGCAGCTTCACAACTACATACAATGAGCAGTTCTTC. The full variable domain, rest sourced from reference TRBV5-1 and TRBJ2-1, is KAGVTQTPRYLIKTRGQQVTLSCSPISGHRSVSWYQQTPGQGLQFLFEYFSETQRNKGNFPGRFSGRQFSNSRSEMNVSTLELGDSALYLCASSFTTTYNEQFFGPGTRLTVL.